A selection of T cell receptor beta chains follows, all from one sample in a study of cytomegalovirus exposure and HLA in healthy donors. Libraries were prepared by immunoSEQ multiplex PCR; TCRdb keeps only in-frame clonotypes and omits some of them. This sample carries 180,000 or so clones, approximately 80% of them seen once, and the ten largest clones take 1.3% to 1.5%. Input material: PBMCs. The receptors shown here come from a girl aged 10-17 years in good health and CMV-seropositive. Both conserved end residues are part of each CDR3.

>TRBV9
CASSALTGVNYGYTF
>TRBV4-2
CASSSKVLAGRFNTGELFF
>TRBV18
CASSPRGLSMNTEAFF
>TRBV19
CASMRSLPGELFF
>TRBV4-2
CASSQRPGDGPDTQYF
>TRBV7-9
CASTRGQGGADEQFF
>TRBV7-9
CASSLGANEQYF
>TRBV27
CASSAGYEQYF
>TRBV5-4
CASSLDRGQPQHF
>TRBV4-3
CASSQGTGETQYF
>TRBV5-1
CASRLADYYEQYF
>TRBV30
CAWSGGGQPQHF
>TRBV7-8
CASSLDRTLWGYTF
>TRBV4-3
CASSQGGRTGVQETQYF
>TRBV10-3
CAISGSIAGATYEQYF
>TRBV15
CATSRRGGGNYGYTF
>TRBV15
CATSSTLSSYEQYF
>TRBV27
CASSLRAGGTGNTIYF
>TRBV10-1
CASSGPGLAGEGEQFF
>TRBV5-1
CASLGGLATDTQYF
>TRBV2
CALRRGSTDTQYF
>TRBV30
CAWSVGTGGYEQYF
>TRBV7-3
CASSTRGFTDTQYF
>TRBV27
CASSLSRVNSNQPQHF
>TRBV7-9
CASSSPTLPTGGVDGYTF
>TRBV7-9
CASSPRSEQFF
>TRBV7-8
CASSSTSGSGTEAFF
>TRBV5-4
CASSFPGYNEQFF
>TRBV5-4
CASSLKQVGNEQFF
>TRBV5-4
CASSRSLVTGVLTDTQYF
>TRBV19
CASSINRQGFSEQYF
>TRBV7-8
CASSSGGGYTF
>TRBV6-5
CASSSTGQDNSPLHF
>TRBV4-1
CASSQDHTAFRGGRGRFEKLFF
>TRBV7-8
CASSYSGTDSREKLFF
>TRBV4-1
CASSQSTGPGNTIYF
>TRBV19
CASSLLTGAGEKLFF
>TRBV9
CASSAEGGTDTQYF
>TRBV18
CASSPRKGLAGDYEQYF
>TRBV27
CASSSTYEQYF
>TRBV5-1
CASSLAASGIYEQYF
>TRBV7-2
CASSLDSTTNEKLFF
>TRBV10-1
CASSVIEGGELFF